This T cell receptor (beta chain) was sequenced during a study of T cell responses to AZD1222 COVID-19 vaccine (dated by TCRdb to the early 2020s). Some background on the complete study: Because spike-specific TCR depth and breadth did not differ between the two schedules, AZD1222 recipients who got a second dose at roughly 4 weeks were pooled with those who got a second dose at roughly 12 weeks. TCR sequencing covered 230 to 250 trial participants: about 210 given two doses of AZD1222 and approximately 25 given two doses of MenACWY control vaccine. Trial participants were enrolled by age into subgroups of 18-55, 56-69 and 70-plus years, and approximately 150, 30 and 60 TCR-sequenced participants, respectively, were included in these subgroups.

The sample's time point, from its label and the paper: baseline before first vaccination. Samples from vaccinated people were obtained from the UK trials COV001 and COV002, which included a single-blind randomized controlled phase 2/3 trial of AZD1222 (ChAdOx1 nCoV-19) in healthy adults. For TCRbeta chain sequencing, PBMC samples from trial participants were taken at day 0 and at day 28 after the second dose. The germline V gene yields SGHRS for CDR1 and YFSETQ for CDR2. Compared with germline, V lacks 5 bases and J lacks 7 bases; bases without a gene match: 10. From cysteine to phenylalanine, the CDR3 is 15 amino acids long. This entry keeps only the CDR3 DNA: 45 bases, framed from base 1. Points on this clone: It has no known antigen specificity. Base qualities are not at hand, and no much larger clone is one base apart.

Study-level results and caveats: No day 14 peak-response samples were available, so repertoires were characterized only after the peak T cell response. The 56-69-year group was small, and its depth increase did not reach significance, likely because of low power. The whole spike protein was spanned by vaccine-associated CD4 TCRs, and dominant responses were seen in regions 160-218 and 743-854. Reportedly, close to half of the unique spike-specific TCRs recognized epitopes lying outside the regions that are mutated in the B.1.351 and B.1.1.7 variants. Most participants were white British and females outnumbered males, and the authors suggested that clonal diversity may have been underestimated. After two AZD1222 doses, spike-specific TCR breadth and depth were significantly higher than at day 0 and than in MenACWY recipients. Conclusions about previously exposed vaccinees were limited because only 5 or 6 AZD1222 recipients were SARS-CoV-2 seropositive at baseline.

The CDR3 regions of human TCRbeta chains were analyzed by immunosequencing. Under the source paper's analysis protocol: Repertoire TCRs were matched against a reference library of SARS-CoV-2-specific TCRs generated with the MIRA antigen-specificity platform. Breadth was defined as the fraction of unique TCRs that were SARS-CoV-2-associated. Depth was defined as the fraction of total T cells that were SARS-CoV-2-associated. Using the MIRA data, each spike-specific TCR was mapped to the spike region that the TCR reacts to and placed in a CD4 or CD8 class. Log10-transformed breadth and depth values were compared by one-way ANOVA with Sidak's multiple comparisons tests. The immuneACCESS repertoire file appears here via TCRdb, limited to in-frame rearrangements. These files lack a portion of the clones; in checked studies, under half of the deficit traces to unresolved V genes, and the cause of the others is not known. From that table come the V and J calls and clone size; the DNA was used to work out D and trimming. A total of approximately 130,000 clones appear in this sample, roughly 93% of them only once. The ten most abundant clones make up 0.9% to 0.95% of the sample.

This receptor was obtained from an adult in good health. The sequenced sample was peripheral blood, obtained on day 0 of AZD1222 vaccination. In this chain, TRBV5-1 is recombined with TRBJ1-3, with TRBD1 matching 9 junction bases. The nucleotide sequence reads as follows: TGCGCCAGCAGTCCCGGGACAGGGAAGGGTAACACCATATATTTT. The encoded protein is CASSPGTGKGNTIYF.